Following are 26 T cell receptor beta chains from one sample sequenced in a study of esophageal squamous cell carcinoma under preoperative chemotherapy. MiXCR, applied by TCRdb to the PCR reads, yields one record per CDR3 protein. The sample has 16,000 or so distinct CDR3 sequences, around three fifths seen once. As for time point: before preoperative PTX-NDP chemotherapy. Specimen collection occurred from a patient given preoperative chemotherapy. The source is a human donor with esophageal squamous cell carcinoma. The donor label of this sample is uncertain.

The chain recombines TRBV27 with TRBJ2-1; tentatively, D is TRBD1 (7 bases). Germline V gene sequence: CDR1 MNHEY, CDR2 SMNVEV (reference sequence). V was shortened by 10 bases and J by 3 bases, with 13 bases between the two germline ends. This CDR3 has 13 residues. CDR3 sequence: CATRGDSYNEQFF. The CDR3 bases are TGTGCCACCAGGGGGGACAGCTACAATGAGCAGTTCTTC.

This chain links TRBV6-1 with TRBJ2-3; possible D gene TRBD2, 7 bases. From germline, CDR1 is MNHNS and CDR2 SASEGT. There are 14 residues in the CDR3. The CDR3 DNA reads TGTGCGAGTGGGGGGGCAGGTGAGACAGATACGCAGTATTTT. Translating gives CASGGAGETDTQYF.

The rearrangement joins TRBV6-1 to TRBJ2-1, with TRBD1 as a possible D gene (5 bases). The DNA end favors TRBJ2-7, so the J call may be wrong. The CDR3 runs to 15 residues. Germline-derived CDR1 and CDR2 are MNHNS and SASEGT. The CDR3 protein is CASSESAGPTYEQYF. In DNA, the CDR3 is TGTGCCAGCAGTGAATCGGCAGGGCCCACCTACGAGCAGTACTTC.

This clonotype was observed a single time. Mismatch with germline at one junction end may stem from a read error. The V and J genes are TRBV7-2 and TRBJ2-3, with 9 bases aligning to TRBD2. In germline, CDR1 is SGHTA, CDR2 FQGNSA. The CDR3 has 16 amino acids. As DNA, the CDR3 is TGTGCCAGCAGCTTAGAAAGCGGGAGGTCCAAAAACACGCAGTACTTT. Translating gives CASSLESGRSKNTQYF.

The CDR3: CASSGARSTDTQYF. The DNA of the CDR3 is TGTGCCAGCAGCGGGGCTCGTAGCACAGATACGCAGTATTTT. The chain uses TRBV11-3 and TRBJ2-3, with TRBD1 as a possible D gene (5 bases). Germline V gives CDR1 SGHNT, CDR2 YENEEA. This CDR3 contains 14 residues. Trimming left V 5 bases short and J 0 bases short, with 9 bases between.

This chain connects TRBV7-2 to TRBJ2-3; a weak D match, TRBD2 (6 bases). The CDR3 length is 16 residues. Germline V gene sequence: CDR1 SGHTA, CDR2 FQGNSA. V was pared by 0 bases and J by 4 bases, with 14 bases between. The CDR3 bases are TGTGCCAGCAGCTTAGCGCCATGGAGGAGGGCAGATACGCAGTATTTT. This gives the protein CASSLAPWRRADTQYF.

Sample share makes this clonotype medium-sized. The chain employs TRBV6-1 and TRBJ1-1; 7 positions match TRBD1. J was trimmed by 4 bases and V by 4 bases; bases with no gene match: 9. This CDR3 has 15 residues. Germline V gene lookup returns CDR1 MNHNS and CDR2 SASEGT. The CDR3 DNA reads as TGTGCCAGCAGTGTTCGACTGACAGGGAGCACTGAAGCTTTCTTT. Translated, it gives CASSVRLTGSTEAFF.

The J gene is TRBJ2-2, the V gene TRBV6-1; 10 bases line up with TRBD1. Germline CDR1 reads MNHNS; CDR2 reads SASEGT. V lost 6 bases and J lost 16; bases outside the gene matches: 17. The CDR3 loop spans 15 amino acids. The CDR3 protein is CASRTGQGDTDTQFF. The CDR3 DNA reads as TGTGCCAGCAGAACCGGACAGGGGGACACAGATACGCAGTTTTTT.

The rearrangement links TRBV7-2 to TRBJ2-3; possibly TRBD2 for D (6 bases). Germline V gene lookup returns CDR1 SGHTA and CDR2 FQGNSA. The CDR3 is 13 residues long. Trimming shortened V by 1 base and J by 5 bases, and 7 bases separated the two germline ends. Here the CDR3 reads CASSLVGGDTQYF. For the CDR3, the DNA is TGTGCCAGCAGCTTAGTCGGGGGAGATACGCAGTATTTT.

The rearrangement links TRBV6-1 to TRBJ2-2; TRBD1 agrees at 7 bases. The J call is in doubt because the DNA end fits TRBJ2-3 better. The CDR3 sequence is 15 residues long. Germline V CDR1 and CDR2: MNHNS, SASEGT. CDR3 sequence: CASKSQGGNTGAQYF. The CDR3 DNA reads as TGTGCCAGCAAATCACAGGGTGGGAACACAGGGGCGCAGTATTTT.

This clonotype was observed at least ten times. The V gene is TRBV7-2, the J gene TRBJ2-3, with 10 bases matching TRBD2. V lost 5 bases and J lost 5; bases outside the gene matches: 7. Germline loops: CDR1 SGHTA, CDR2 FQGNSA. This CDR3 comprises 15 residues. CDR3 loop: CASSPGTSDRDTQYF. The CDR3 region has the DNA TGTGCCAGCAGCCCGGGGACTAGCGATAGAGATACGCAGTATTTT. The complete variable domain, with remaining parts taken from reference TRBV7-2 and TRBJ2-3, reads GAGVSQSPSNKVTEKGKDVELRCDPISGHTALYWYRQSLGQGLEFLIYFQGNSAPDKSGLPSDRFSAERTGGSVSTLTIQRTQQEDSAVYLCASSPGTSDRDTQYFGPGTRLTVL.

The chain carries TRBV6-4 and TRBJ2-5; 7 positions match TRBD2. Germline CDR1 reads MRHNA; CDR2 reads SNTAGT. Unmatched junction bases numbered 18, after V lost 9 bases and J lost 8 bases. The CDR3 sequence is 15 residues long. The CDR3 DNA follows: TGTGCCAGGGGTCTTGGGGGGGGGGACGGAGATACCCAGTACTTC. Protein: CARGLGGGDGDTQYF.

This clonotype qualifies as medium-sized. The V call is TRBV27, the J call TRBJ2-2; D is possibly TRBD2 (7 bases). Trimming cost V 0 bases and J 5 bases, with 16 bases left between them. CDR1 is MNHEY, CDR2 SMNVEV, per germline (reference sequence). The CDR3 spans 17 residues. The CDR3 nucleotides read TGTGCCAGCAGTTTATCTCAGTTTAGGGGGGGGACCGGGGAGCTGTTTTTT. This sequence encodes CASSLSQFRGGTGELFF.

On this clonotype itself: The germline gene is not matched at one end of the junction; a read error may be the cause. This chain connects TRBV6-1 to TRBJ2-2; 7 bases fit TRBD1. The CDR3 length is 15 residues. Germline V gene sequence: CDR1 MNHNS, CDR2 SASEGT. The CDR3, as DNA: TGTGCCAGCAGAACCGGGCATGTGGACACAGGGGAGCAGTTTTTT. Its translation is CASRTGHVDTGEQFF.

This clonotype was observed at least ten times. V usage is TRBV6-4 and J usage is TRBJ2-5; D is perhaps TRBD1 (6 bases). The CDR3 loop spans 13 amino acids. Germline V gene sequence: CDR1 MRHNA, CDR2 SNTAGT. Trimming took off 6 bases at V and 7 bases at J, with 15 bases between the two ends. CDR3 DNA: TGTGCCAGCAGCTTCGACAGGAGAGGGACCCAGTACTTC. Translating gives CASSFDRRGTQYF.

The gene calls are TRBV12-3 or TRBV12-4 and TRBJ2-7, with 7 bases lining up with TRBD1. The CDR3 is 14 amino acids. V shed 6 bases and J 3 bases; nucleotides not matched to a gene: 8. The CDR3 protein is CASRKTGSGYEQYF. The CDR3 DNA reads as TGTGCCAGCAGGAAGACAGGGTCTGGCTACGAGCAGTACTTC.

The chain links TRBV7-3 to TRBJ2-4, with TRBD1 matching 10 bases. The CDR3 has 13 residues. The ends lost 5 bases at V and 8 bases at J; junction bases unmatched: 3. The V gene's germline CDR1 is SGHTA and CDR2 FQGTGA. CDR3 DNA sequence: TGTGCCAGCAGCCCGGGACAGGGGCACATTCAGTACTTC. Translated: CASSPGQGHIQYF.

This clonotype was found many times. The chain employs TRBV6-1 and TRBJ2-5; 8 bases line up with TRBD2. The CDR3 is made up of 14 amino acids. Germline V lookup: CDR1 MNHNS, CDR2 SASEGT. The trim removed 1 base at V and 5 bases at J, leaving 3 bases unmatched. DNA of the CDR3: TGTGCCAGCAGTGAAGGGACTAGCAGTGAGACCCAGTACTTC. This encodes CASSEGTSSETQYF.

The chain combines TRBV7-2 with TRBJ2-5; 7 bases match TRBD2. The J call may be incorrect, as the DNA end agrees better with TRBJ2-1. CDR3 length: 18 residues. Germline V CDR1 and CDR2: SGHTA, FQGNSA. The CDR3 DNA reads TGTGCCAGCAGCTTACCGGGGAAAACTAGCGTAAGCTACAATGAGCAGTTCTTC. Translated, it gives CASSLPGKTSVSYNEQFF.

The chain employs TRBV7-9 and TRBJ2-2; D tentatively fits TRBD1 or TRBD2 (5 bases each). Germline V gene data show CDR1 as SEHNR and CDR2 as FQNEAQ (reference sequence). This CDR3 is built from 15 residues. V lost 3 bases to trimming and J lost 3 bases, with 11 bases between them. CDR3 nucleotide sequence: TGTGCCAGCAGCTTGAGAAGGGGACACACCGGGGAGCTGTTTTTT. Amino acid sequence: CASSLRRGHTGELFF.

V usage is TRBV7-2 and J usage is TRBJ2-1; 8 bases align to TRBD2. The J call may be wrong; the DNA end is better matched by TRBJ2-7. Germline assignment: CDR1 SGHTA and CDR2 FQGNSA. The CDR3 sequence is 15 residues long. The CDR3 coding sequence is TGTGCCAGCAGCTTAGGGACTAGCACCTACAATGAGCAGTACTTC. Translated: CASSLGTSTYNEQYF.

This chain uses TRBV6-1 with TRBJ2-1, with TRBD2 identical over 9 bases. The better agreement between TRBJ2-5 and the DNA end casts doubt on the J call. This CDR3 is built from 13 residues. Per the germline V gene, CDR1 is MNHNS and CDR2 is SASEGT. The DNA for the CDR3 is TGTGCCAGCAGGGTAGCGGGAGTAGAGACCCAGTACTTC. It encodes CASRVAGVETQYF.

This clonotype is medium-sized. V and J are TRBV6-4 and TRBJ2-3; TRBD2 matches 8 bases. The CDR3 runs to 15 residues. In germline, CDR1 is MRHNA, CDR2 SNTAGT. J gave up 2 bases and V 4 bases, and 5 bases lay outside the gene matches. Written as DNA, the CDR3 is TGTGCCAGCAGTGCGACTAGCGACCCCACAGATACGCAGTATTTT. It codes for CASSATSDPTDTQYF.

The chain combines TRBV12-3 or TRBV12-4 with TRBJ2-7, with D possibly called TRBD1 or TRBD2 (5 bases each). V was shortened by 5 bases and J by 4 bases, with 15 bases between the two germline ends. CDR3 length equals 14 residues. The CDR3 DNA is TGTGCCAGCAGTAATCGGGACCGTGGTTACGAGCAGTACTTC. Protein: CASSNRDRGYEQYF.

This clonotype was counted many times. CDR3 region: CASSYRTGSGELFF. CDR3 DNA sequence: TGTGCCAGCAGTTACCGGACAGGGTCCGGGGAGCTGTTTTTT. The chain has TRBV6-5 and TRBJ2-2, with TRBD1 matching 8 bases. The J segment lost 6 bases and the V segment lost 2 bases, leaving 2 bases of the junction unmatched. Germline V gene data show CDR1 as MNHEY and CDR2 as SVGAGI. The CDR3 is 14 amino acids.

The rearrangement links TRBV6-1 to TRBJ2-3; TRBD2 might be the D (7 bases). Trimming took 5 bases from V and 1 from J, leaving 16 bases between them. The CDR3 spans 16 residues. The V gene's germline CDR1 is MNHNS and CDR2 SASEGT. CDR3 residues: CASSRKGGDGTDTQYF. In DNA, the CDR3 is TGTGCCAGCAGTCGCAAGGGGGGGGACGGCACAGATACGCAGTATTTT.